This TCR beta chain was documented in a study of cytomegalovirus exposure and HLA in healthy donors. Study summary: Most genotyped donors, over 70% of about 430, had Caucasian-associated genetic ancestry.

Germline V CDR1 and CDR2: SGHRS, YFSETQ. Trimming took off 0 bases at V and 3 bases at J, with 6 bases between the two ends. The CDR3 is made up of 13 amino acids. Overall study results and limits: A missense variant in DCLRE1C was later tied to TCR beta V- and J-gene trimming. Some V segments, including TRBV6-2 and TRBV6-3, were excluded as indistinguishable.

Details on this clone: Its target is unknown.

In the PCR, 60 Vbeta and 13 Jbeta primers were used. TCRdb's table, derived via immunoSEQ multiplex PCR, lists solely in-frame clones and lacks some. The table lists 120,000 or so clones, about two thirds of them singletons. The sample taken for sequencing was PBMCs. The clonotype was recovered from a man aged 30 to 45 in good health and CMV-seronegative. The chain couples TRBV5-1 to TRBJ1-1; possibly TRBD1 for D (6 bases). The CDR3 nucleotides read TGCGCCAGCAGCTTGGCAGGGGACACTGAAGCTTTCTTT. Translated: CASSLAGDTEAFF. Drawing the rest from reference TRBV5-1 and TRBJ1-1, the complete variable domain is KAGVTQTPRYLIKTRGQQVTLSCSPISGHRSVSWYQQTPGQGLQFLFEYFSETQRNKGNFPGRFSGRQFSNSRSEMNVSTLELGDSALYLCASSLAGDTEAFFGQGTRLTVV.